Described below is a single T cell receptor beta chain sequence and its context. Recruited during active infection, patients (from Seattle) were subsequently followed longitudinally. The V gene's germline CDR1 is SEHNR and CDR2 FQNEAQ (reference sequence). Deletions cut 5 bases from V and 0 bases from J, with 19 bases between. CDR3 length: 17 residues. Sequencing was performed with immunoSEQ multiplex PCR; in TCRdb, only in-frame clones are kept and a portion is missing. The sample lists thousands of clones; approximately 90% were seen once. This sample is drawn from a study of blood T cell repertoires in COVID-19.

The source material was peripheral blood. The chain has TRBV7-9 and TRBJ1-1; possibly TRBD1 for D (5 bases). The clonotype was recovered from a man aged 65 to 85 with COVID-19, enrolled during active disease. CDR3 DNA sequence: TGTGCCAGCAGCCTACTGGGGTCTGAGGACATGAACACTGAAGCTTTCTTT. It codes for CASSLLGSEDMNTEAFF.